This T cell receptor beta chain was sequenced in a study of identical twins. This clonotype was recorded at least ten times. Its matching antigen is unknown. Findings and limits, study-wide: Some out-of-frame alpha sequences were shared by twins, and these showed excess low generation probability. Findings came from cross-sectional statistics, without long-term follow-up of donors. In zero-insertion analyses, partial confounding could arise from invariant MAIT and iNKT cells. Fewer insertions marked abundant cord blood beta clonotypes; young adult naive trended weakly, memory not at all.

Via MiXCR, TCRdb re-called the 5' RACE reads, giving one row per CDR3 protein. The repertoire holds approximately 600,000 distinct CDR3 sequences, under 8.5% seen once, with about 1.5% in the top ten. The CDR3 has 21 residues. With V trimmed by 3 bases and J by 1 base, 12 bases remained unmatched. Germline V gene sequence: CDR1 LGHNA, CDR2 YNFKEQ. The data were also submitted as part of a second study, on yellow fever vaccine responses in identical twins.

The sequence was collected from a woman aged 18-35 years in good health. Sequences were obtained from PBMCs. This sequence joins TRBV4-2 and TRBJ2-1; 16 bases match TRBD2. The CDR3 DNA follows: TGTGCCAGCAGCCAGTATACGGGACTAGCGGGAGGGGTAGTTTCCTACAATGAGCAGTTCTTC. This gives the protein CASSQYTGLAGGVVSYNEQFF.